The 30 T cell receptor beta chains below all came from one sample that was sequenced in a study of CD8 T cells in ankylosing spondylitis. TCRdb used MiXCR to reprocess the 5' RACE reads, holding one entry per CDR3 protein. Of roughly 180,000 distinct CDR3 sequences listed, 9.5% to 15% are singletons. The sample comprised blood, either unsorted or a sorted T cell fraction (not recorded which). These receptor sequences come from a male donor with ankylosing spondylitis or in good health (not recorded which).

In this sample, this clonotype turned up a few times. The chain uses TRBV7-7 and TRBJ2-2; possibly TRBD1 or TRBD2 for D (6 bases each). CDR3 length equals 16 residues. CDR1 is SSHAT and CDR2 is FNYEAQ in the germline V gene (reference sequence). V lost 1 base and J 6 bases, leaving 15 bases between the germline ends. This chain's CDR3 is CASSLGPRGQAGELFF. CDR3 DNA sequence: TGTGCCAGCAGCTTAGGCCCCCGGGGGCAGGCCGGGGAGCTGTTTTTT.

CDR3 sequence (DNA): TGCGCCAGCAGCCAACTCGGACAGGGGCTCTCCGAGCAGTACTTC. Protein sequence: CASSQLGQGLSEQYF. This chain joins TRBV4-1 and TRBJ2-7, with 9 bases lining up with TRBD1. The V gene's germline CDR1 is MGHRA and CDR2 YSYEKL. V lost 2 bases to trimming and J lost 6 bases; unmatched junction nucleotides: 8. CDR3 length equals 15 residues.

In its sample, this clonotype was seen many times. The chain joins TRBV2 to TRBJ1-5; D may be TRBD1 (6 bases). Trimming took off 6 bases at V and 3 bases at J, with 15 bases between the two ends. CDR3 length: 15 residues. The germline gives CDR1 SNHLY, CDR2 FYNNEI. The DNA for the CDR3 is TGTGCCAGCAGGGCCGGGGGGGGCCCCAATCAGCCCCAGCATTTT. Its protein product is CASRAGGGPNQPQHF.

There are a few counts of this clonotype. CDR3 bases: TGTGCCACCAGTCGAGAGACCGGGGAGCTGTTTTTT. It encodes CATSRETGELFF. The chain employs TRBV15 and TRBJ2-2; D gene uncertain. There are 12 residues in the CDR3. CDR1 LNHNV and CDR2 YYDKDF come from the germline V gene (reference sequence). Trimming cost V 6 bases and J 5 bases, with 7 bases left between them.

The chain uses TRBV4-1 and TRBJ2-7; 8 nucleotides agree with TRBD2. The germline V gene has CDR1 MGHRA and CDR2 YSYEKL. The CDR3 is 14 amino acids. Unmatched junction bases numbered 4, after V lost 3 bases and J lost 3 bases. CDR3 DNA sequence: TGCGCCAGCAGCCAGGCAAGCGGGGGCTACGAGCAGTACTTC. Translation: CASSQASGGYEQYF.

This clonotype was seen just once. The V and J genes are TRBV5-1 and TRBJ1-2, with 10 bases matching TRBD1. CDR1 is SGHRS, CDR2 YFSETQ, per germline. Trimming took 4 bases from V and 7 from J; bases not matched to a gene: 10. This CDR3 is 15 amino acids long. The CDR3 sequence is CASSSRDRGMAGYTF. The CDR3 nucleotides are TGCGCCAGCAGCAGCCGGGACAGGGGAATGGCTGGCTACACCTTC.

There are many counts of this clonotype. This chain connects TRBV27 to TRBJ2-3; 8 positions agree with TRBD2. Germline V CDR1 and CDR2: MNHEY, SMNVEV (reference sequence). J was trimmed by 1 base and V by 10 bases; bases with no gene match: 10. CDR3 size: 15 residues. CDR3 in amino acids: CATLPGGTGTDTQYF. The CDR3 bases are TGTGCCACCCTTCCGGGGGGGACGGGCACAGATACGCAGTATTTT.

The chain carries TRBV12-3 or TRBV12-4 and TRBJ2-2; D is possibly TRBD1 or TRBD2 (5 bases each). The V and J ends lost 7 bases and 3 bases respectively, with 18 bases between them. The CDR3 runs to 16 residues. The CDR3 reads CASTFGGRADTGELFF. The CDR3 DNA reads as TGTGCCAGCACCTTTGGGGGACGAGCTGACACCGGGGAGCTGTTTTTT.

This clonotype was counted only a few times. The rearrangement joins TRBV29-1 to TRBJ2-1; 11 bases agree with TRBD1. CDR1 SQVTM and CDR2 ANQGSEA come from the germline V gene. The trim removed 3 bases at V and 4 bases at J, leaving 11 bases unmatched. The CDR3 sequence is 17 residues long. The CDR3 DNA reads TGCAGCGTTGAGGGGGACAGGGGGACTTCAGGGTACAATGAGCAGTTCTTC. This gives the protein CSVEGDRGTSGYNEQFF.

The genes are TRBV29-1 and TRBJ2-1; perhaps TRBD2 as D (5 bases). The germline V gene encodes CDR1 SQVTM and CDR2 ANQGSEA. The V end was cut by 6 bases, the J end by 5 bases, with 14 bases between. The CDR3 runs to 13 residues. The CDR3 is CSVVVRTHNEQFF. CDR3 bases: TGCAGCGTCGTAGTGCGGACTCACAATGAGCAGTTCTTC.

In its sample, this clonotype was seen a few times. The chain recombines TRBV14 with TRBJ2-5; 9 nucleotides match TRBD1. Germline CDR1 is SGHDN and CDR2 is FVKESK. V dropped 5 bases and J dropped 5; count of bases not matched to a gene: 6. The CDR3 runs 14 residues. CDR3: CASSYHRGLETQYF. The CDR3, as DNA: TGTGCCAGCAGCTACCACAGGGGGCTGGAGACCCAGTACTTC.

This clonotype has at least ten counts. The chain carries TRBV2 and TRBJ1-1; 10 bases align to TRBD1. Germline lookup yields CDR1 SNHLY and CDR2 FYNNEI. The length of the CDR3 is 19 residues. The trim removed 1 base at V and 1 base at J, leaving 12 bases unmatched. In nucleotides, the CDR3 is TGTGCCAGCAGTGAAGAAGGGGGGACAGGGGCCTCCCCGAACACTGAAGCTTTCTTT. This translates into CASSEEGGTGASPNTEAFF.

Only a few counts were recorded for this clonotype. The rearrangement joins TRBV6-1 to TRBJ2-5; TRBD2 aligns across 7 bases. V gave up 2 bases and J gave up 5 bases; unmatched junction bases: 11. Germline V gene lookup returns CDR1 MNHNS and CDR2 SASEGT. The CDR3 is 16 residues long. The CDR3 DNA reads TGTGCCAGCAGTGAATGGGGCGGGAGCGGAGGGGAGACCCAGTACTTC. Protein: CASSEWGGSGGETQYF.

The chain combines TRBV15 with TRBJ2-5, with TRBD2 identical over 15 bases. CDR1 is LNHNV and CDR2 is YYDKDF in the germline V gene (reference sequence). The V gene end was trimmed by 0 bases and the J gene end by 5 bases; junction bases not matched to a gene: 4. This CDR3 spans 17 amino acids. Here the CDR3 DNA reads TGTGCCACCAGCAGAGATGAGGGGACTAGCGGGAGGGAGACCCAGTACTTC. It encodes CATSRDEGTSGRETQYF.

The rearrangement links TRBV7-9 to TRBJ2-7; D is undetermined. The V end lost 0 bases, the J end lost 4 bases, and 7 bases lay between the germline ends. Germline values: CDR1 SEHNR, CDR2 FQNEAQ (reference sequence). This CDR3 has 13 residues. The CDR3 coding sequence is TGTGCCAGCAGCTTAGCCGACGGGTACGAGCAGTACTTC. Translation gives CASSLADGYEQYF.

This clonotype was counted a few times. The chain recombines TRBV27 with TRBJ2-5, with a weak D call TRBD2 (6 bases). Germline CDR1 and CDR2: MNHEY and SMNVEV (reference sequence). This CDR3 has 14 residues. V shed 4 bases and J shed 6 bases, with 15 bases lying between them. Here the CDR3 DNA reads TGTGCCAGCAGTTGGGCCGGAGGGGAGAAGACCCAGTACTTC. Its translation: CASSWAGGEKTQYF.

This clonotype has a handful of counts. The V call is TRBV5-5, the J call TRBJ1-5, with D hard to call. Germline V gives CDR1 SGHKS, CDR2 YYEKEE (reference sequence). The V end lost 0 bases, the J end lost 1 base, and 11 bases lay between the germline ends. This CDR3 is built from 16 residues. The CDR3 loop is CASSLGSPWSNQPQHF. In DNA, the CDR3 is TGTGCCAGCAGCTTGGGGTCCCCCTGGAGCAATCAGCCCCAGCATTTT.

The rearrangement links TRBV6-1 to TRBJ1-5; 8 nucleotides line up with TRBD1. This CDR3 comprises 15 residues. The trim removed 5 bases at V and 5 bases at J, leaving 8 bases unmatched. Germline lookup yields CDR1 MNHNS and CDR2 SASEGT. In DNA, the CDR3 is TGTGCCAGCAGTCCCAGGACAGGGCTAGATCAGCCCCAGCATTTT. It encodes CASSPRTGLDQPQHF.

The V gene is TRBV4-1, the J gene TRBJ2-1; D perhaps matches TRBD2 (6 bases). Germline V gene lookup returns CDR1 MGHRA and CDR2 YSYEKL. This CDR3 has 13 amino acids. Trimming removed 1 base from V and 7 bases from J, with 8 bases in between. CDR3: CASSQGRGNEQFF. CDR3 DNA: TGCGCCAGCAGCCAAGGACGGGGGAATGAGCAGTTCTTC.

The chain employs TRBV20-1 and TRBJ2-1; 9 nucleotides align to TRBD2. Germline CDR1 is DFQATT and CDR2 is SNEGSKA (reference sequence). V shed 6 bases, J shed 0 bases, and the junction held 6 bases outside the gene matches. This CDR3 contains 15 residues. The CDR3: CSAGGSGSSYNEQFF. For the CDR3, the DNA is TGCAGTGCGGGAGGTAGCGGGAGCTCCTACAATGAGCAGTTCTTC.

The V gene is TRBV30, the J gene TRBJ2-3; 9 bases are shared with TRBD2. Germline V lookup: CDR1 GTSNPN, CDR2 SVGIG (reference sequence). V gave up 6 bases and J gave up 6 bases; unmatched junction bases: 10. This CDR3 is built from 14 residues. CDR3 nucleotides: TGTGCCTGTGATTCTAGCGGGATTGTCGATACGCAGTATTTT. It codes for CACDSSGIVDTQYF.

This clonotype came up a few times. The V gene is TRBV10-3, the J gene TRBJ2-7; 7 bases are a match to TRBD1. CDR1 is ENHRY, CDR2 SYGVKD, per germline. The CDR3 has 12 residues. The junction had 7 bases not matched to a gene; V was cut back by 9 bases and J by 5 bases. The CDR3 region is CAMGDSLHEQYF. In DNA, the CDR3 is TGTGCCATGGGGGACAGTCTCCACGAGCAGTACTTC.

This clonotype was counted a few times. The chain recombines TRBV14 with TRBJ2-7; D is unresolved. The length of the CDR3 is 11 residues. V gave up 7 bases and J gave up 0 bases, with 4 bases separating them. The germline V gene has CDR1 SGHDN and CDR2 FVKESK. The CDR3 nucleotides read TGTGCCAGCACCAACTCCTACGAGCAGTACTTC. Translating it yields CASTNSYEQYF.

The chain links TRBV27 to TRBJ2-2; TRBD1 agrees at 11 bases. Losses at the gene ends were 8 bases for V and 5 bases for J; bases not matched to a gene: 7. From germline, CDR1 is MNHEY and CDR2 SMNVEV (reference sequence). The CDR3 loop spans 15 amino acids. CDR3 bases: TGTGCCAGCGGACCCGGGACAGGGGGAACCGGGGAGCTGTTTTTT. Translating gives CASGPGTGGTGELFF.

This chain uses TRBV4-1 with TRBJ2-2; 8 bases map to TRBD1. The CDR3 extends over 17 amino acids. Germline V gene sequence: CDR1 MGHRA, CDR2 YSYEKL. The trim removed 0 bases at V and 6 bases at J, leaving 9 bases unmatched. CDR3 residues: CASSQESTGQGSGELFF. The CDR3 DNA sequence: TGCGCCAGCAGCCAAGAAAGTACTGGACAGGGCTCCGGGGAGCTGTTTTTT.

This clonotype was seen a handful of times. The chain employs TRBV10-3 and TRBJ2-7; 12 nucleotides agree with TRBD2. V shed 7 bases, J shed 6 bases, and the junction held 10 bases outside the gene matches. CDR1 and CDR2 from the germline V gene are ENHRY and SYGVKD. This CDR3 has 15 amino acids. Written as DNA, the CDR3 is TGTGCCATCACCAATGGACTAGCGGGAAAGGGCGAGCAGTACTTC. Translating it yields CAITNGLAGKGEQYF.

In this sample, this clonotype turned up a few times. The V and J genes are TRBV2 and TRBJ2-1; tentatively, D is TRBD1 (7 bases). Trimming shortened V by 6 bases and J by 10 bases, and 16 bases separated the two germline ends. This CDR3 comprises 13 residues. The V gene's germline CDR1 is SNHLY and CDR2 FYNNEI. The CDR3 loop reads CASRGGGGLEQFF. As DNA, the CDR3 is TGTGCCAGCAGGGGTGGAGGGGGCTTAGAGCAGTTCTTC.

V usage is TRBV27 and J usage is TRBJ1-2; perhaps TRBD1 as D (6 bases). Per the germline V gene, CDR1 is MNHEY and CDR2 is SMNVEV (reference sequence). The CDR3 is made up of 16 amino acids. V lost 0 bases, J lost 4 bases, and 15 bases lay in between. The CDR3 region is CASSLSGGAQPYGYTF. CDR3 nucleotide sequence: TGTGCCAGCAGTTTATCGGGGGGGGCGCAGCCCTATGGCTACACCTTC.

This clonotype was seen more than once but under ten times. This chain connects TRBV5-1 to TRBJ2-5; either TRBD1 or TRBD2 may supply D (5 bases each). CDR1 is SGHRS, CDR2 YFSETQ, per germline. The CDR3 sequence is 13 residues long. The germline V and J ends were trimmed by 4 bases and 2 bases, with 9 bases remaining between them. The CDR3 DNA is TGCGCCAGCAGCGGGGACCTGCAAGAGACCCAGTACTTC. Translation gives CASSGDLQETQYF.

The V gene is TRBV5-1, the J gene TRBJ2-1; 7 positions match TRBD2. The V and J ends lost 0 bases and 3 bases, in that order; junction bases with no gene match: 12. The CDR3 has 18 residues. From germline, CDR1 is SGHRS and CDR2 YFSETQ. CDR3 amino acids: CASSLGGREWENYNEQFF. CDR3 DNA: TGCGCCAGCAGCTTGGGCGGGAGAGAGTGGGAGAACTACAATGAGCAGTTCTTC.